This T cell receptor delta chain was observed in a study of gamma-delta T cells after stem cell transplantation. This CDR3 spans 19 amino acids. Germline V gene lookup returns CDR1 GEAIGNYY and CDR2 EKD. The ends lost 2 bases at V and 2 bases at J; junction bases unmatched: 11. This clone was seen a handful of times. TCRdb records a much larger clone's protein for this DNA, with a difference at residue 8 that likely arises from a read error; the protein given is the translation of the DNA. TCRdb re-processed the RT-PCR reads via CATT. The table shows approximately 1,200 delta-chain clones, with approximately 2.8% occurring only once.

The rearrangement joins TRDV2 to TRDJ3, with 7 bases matching TRDD3. The sample comprised gamma-delta T cells. This receptor was taken from a human donor. It is not recorded whose cells these are; they may come from a transplant donor. The DNA of the CDR3 is TGTGCCTGTGACAGCGCTACCGGCTGGGGGGCCTGGGACACCCGACAGATGTTTTTC. Amino acids: CACDSATGWGAWDTRQMFF.